This T cell receptor (beta chain) is from a study of blood T cell repertoires in COVID-19. At the level of the study: The United States, Italy and Spain provided the acute and convalescent COVID-19 samples. PBMCs, B-cell-depleted T cells, or T cells provided the cDNA or gDNA that made up the material.

From germline, CDR1 is LNHDA and CDR2 SQIVND (reference sequence). Losses at the gene ends were 2 bases for V and 1 base for J; bases not matched to a gene: 4. This CDR3 contains 15 residues. Authors' methods: Cell counts per sample came from amplifying reference gene primers. TCRdb keeps only in-frame clones here, not all; method: immunoSEQ multiplex PCR. The DNA gave D and trimming, while V, J and clone size come from that table. The sample contains under 50,000 clones, approximately 93% of which appear only once. Sequencing was carried out using peripheral blood. The origin of this receptor is a man in his 60s with COVID-19, enrolled during active disease. The chain carries TRBV19 and TRBJ1-1, with 7 bases identical to TRBD1. The CDR3 DNA follows: TGTGCCAGTAGTATACTACAGGGGAGGAACACTGAAGCTTTCTTT. Its translation is CASSILQGRNTEAFF.